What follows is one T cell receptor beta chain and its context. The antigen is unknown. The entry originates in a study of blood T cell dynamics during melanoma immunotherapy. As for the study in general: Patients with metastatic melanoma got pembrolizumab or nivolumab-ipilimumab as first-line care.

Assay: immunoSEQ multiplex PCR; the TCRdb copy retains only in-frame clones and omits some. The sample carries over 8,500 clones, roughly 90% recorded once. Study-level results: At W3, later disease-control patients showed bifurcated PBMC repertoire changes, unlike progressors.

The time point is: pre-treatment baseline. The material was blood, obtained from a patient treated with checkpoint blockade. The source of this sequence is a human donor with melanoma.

The CDR3 DNA sequence: TGTGCCAGCAGCCGCCCGAGGAGCGGGAGTTCTTACGAGCAGTACTTC. This sequence encodes CASSRPRSGSSYEQYF. The chain is built from TRBV7-8 and TRBJ2-7; the match to TRBD2 covers 8 bases. The CDR3 consists of 16 residues. Losses at the gene ends were 5 bases for V and 4 bases for J; bases not matched to a gene: 13. The germline gives CDR1 SGHVS, CDR2 FQNEAQ.